Sequencing of this TCR beta chain was carried out in a study of T cell repertoires in cytomegalovirus infection. Study-level information: Public TCR beta signatures were indicative of both CMV infection and a matching HLA type. The study's findings and limits: The response measured ex vivo was dominated by TCR beta clonotypes (HLA-C-restricted and CMV-specific). Summed public TCR beta family frequency identified CMV carriers bearing the relevant HLA.

Germline V gene data show CDR1 as MDHEN and CDR2 as SYDVKM. The CDR3 totals 16 residues. V lost 6 bases and J lost 6, with 21 bases in between. This clonotype was counted at least ten times. No antigen is known for it. In TCRdb, the reads were re-called with MiXCR into one record per CDR3 protein. The data show roughly 320,000 distinct CDR3 sequences, roughly a tenth seen once. This clonotype was sampled from a human donor in good health (CMV status not recorded). Some clones in this sample may be carry-over from other donors' samples. V usage is TRBV28 and J usage is TRBJ1-5; TRBD1 is a possible D gene (6 bases). The sequencing sample was made of PBMCs. CDR3 bases: TGTGCCAGCAGAAGTTTAATTTCAGGGGATGGTCAGCCCCAGCATTTT. Encoded protein: CASRSLISGDGQPQHF.